The 29 T cell receptor beta chains below all came from one sample that was sequenced in a study of T-cell reconstitution after alpha-beta-depleted transplantation in children listed by TCRdb under 2016. The receptor library was made with PCR. The run used an Illumina HiSeq 2500. To normalize quantification of the TCRbeta repertoire, the TCR libraries were built with molecular barcoding that relied on unique molecular identifiers. The public sequencing data were trimmed at Q25 with fastp and processed into clonotypes with MiXCR by TCRdb, which kept only in-frame beta chains. Merged by CDR3 protein, the rows form single entries marked with the most common genes and DNA. The sample profile shows 230,000 or so distinct CDR3 sequences; about 12% of them were found once. Of the sample, roughly 2.6% falls within the top ten clones. The material sequenced was PBMCs from the stem cell graft donor, taken from the stem cell graft. The receptors originated from a human donor who donated a stem cell graft to a child with acute lymphoblastic leukemia.

This clonotype was counted ten times or more. The genes are TRBV7-3 and TRBJ2-2; D ambiguous. The V end was cut by 7 bases, the J end by 5 bases, with 20 bases between. The CDR3 covers 16 residues. Germline V gene data show CDR1 as SGHTA and CDR2 as FQGTGA. Written as DNA, the CDR3 is TGTGCCAGCACCCTGGTGGGCGGACGGAATACCGGGGAGCTGTTTTTT. Its protein is CASTLVGGRNTGELFF.

This clonotype appeared many times. The rearrangement links TRBV27 to TRBJ2-7; 9 nucleotides match TRBD1. The CDR3 length is 14 residues. J was trimmed by 4 bases and V by 2 bases; bases with no gene match: 3. Germline-derived CDR1 and CDR2 are MNHEY and SMNVEV (reference sequence). CDR3 region: CASSLTGGVYEQYF. DNA for the CDR3: TGTGCCAGCAGTTTAACAGGGGGCGTGTACGAGCAGTACTTC.

About this clonotype: A read error may account for a junction end that differs from germline. The rearrangement uses TRBV10-3 and TRBJ1-6, with 7 bases lining up with TRBD1. Germline CDR1 is ENHRY and CDR2 is SYGVKD. This CDR3 comprises 13 residues. CDR3 sequence: CATRTGVNSPLYF. The CDR3 nucleotides are TGTGCCACTCGTACAGGGGTTAATTCACCCCTCTACTTT.

This clonotype was seen at least ten times. This chain links TRBV4-3 with TRBJ1-1; weak D call: TRBD1 (6 bases). V lost 0 bases, J lost 7 bases, and 18 bases lay in between. Germline loops: CDR1 LGHNA, CDR2 YSLEER. CDR3 length equals 16 residues. CDR3 in DNA: TGCGCCAGCAGCCAAGATCAGGGGCAGGGGTATGGTGAAGCTTTCTTT. As protein: CASSQDQGQGYGEAFF.

V is TRBV10-3 and J is TRBJ2-7; no reliable D call. This CDR3 is built from 14 residues. CDR1 is ENHRY and CDR2 is SYGVKD in the germline V gene. V lost 6 bases and J 1 base, leaving 13 bases between the germline ends. The CDR3 protein is CAISPGLRSYEQYF. As DNA, the CDR3 is TGTGCCATCAGCCCCGGGCTGCGATCCTACGAGCAGTACTTC.

The sample holds many counts of this clonotype. This chain uses TRBV12-3 or TRBV12-4 with TRBJ1-2; 7 bases align to TRBD1. V lost 4 bases to trimming and J lost 4 bases; unmatched junction nucleotides: 12. This CDR3 is built from 16 residues. CDR3 nucleotide sequence: TGTGCCAGCAGTTCCAACCCACAGGGGTCCGGCTATGGCTACACCTTC. This translates into CASSSNPQGSGYGYTF.

Points on this clonotype: A much larger clone differs by one base, so this may be a read error. The chain joins TRBV25-1 to TRBJ2-7, with D hard to call. This CDR3 spans 12 amino acids. V gave up 3 bases and J gave up 4 bases, with 7 bases separating them. The germline V gene has CDR1 MGHDK and CDR2 SYGVNS. The DNA of the CDR3 is TGTGCCAGCAGTGAGACGGTGTACGAGCAGTACTTC. Its translation: CASSETVYEQYF.

This clonotype was observed many times. The chain joins TRBV6-2 or TRBV6-3 to TRBJ1-1; possibly TRBD1 for D (5 bases). Looked up from germline, CDR1 is MNHEY and CDR2 is SVGEGT. The CDR3 loop spans 15 amino acids. V dropped 2 bases and J dropped 1 base, with 11 bases sitting between them. CDR3 sequence (DNA): TGTGCCAGCAGTTACGGGGCAGATCCGAACACTGAAGCTTTCTTT. Translated, it gives CASSYGADPNTEAFF.

The sample holds many counts of this clonotype. CDR3: CASSESVFTGELFF. CDR3 DNA: TGCGCCAGCAGTGAGTCCGTTTTCACCGGGGAGCTGTTTTTT. V and J are TRBV10-1 and TRBJ2-2; D not resolved. Germline V gene sequence: CDR1 WNHNN, CDR2 SYGVQD (reference sequence). With 0 bases removed from V and 4 bases from J, the gap between germline ends came to 6 bases. The CDR3 contains 14 residues.

This clonotype was detected only a few times. This chain joins TRBV12-3 or TRBV12-4 and TRBJ2-7; 7 bases are a match to TRBD2. V gave up 5 bases and J gave up 7 bases; unmatched junction bases: 8. CDR3 size: 13 residues. The CDR3 nucleotides are TGTGCCAGCAGTATCCCCGGGAGGTTGGAGCAGTACTTC. It codes for CASSIPGRLEQYF.

This clonotype has at least ten counts. The genes are TRBV4-3 and TRBJ1-4; no definite D call. CDR3 length equals 17 residues. V was pared by 0 bases and J by 5 bases, with 16 bases between. Germline V gives CDR1 LGHNA, CDR2 YSLEER. CDR3 sequence (DNA): TGCGCCAGCAGCCAAGATCTGGCCCGCTCAGTGAATGAAAAACTGTTTTTT. It encodes CASSQDLARSVNEKLFF.

This clonotype showed up many times. The CDR3 loop reads CASSLVGPPETQYF. DNA for the CDR3: TGTGCCAGCAGCTTAGTCGGCCCCCCGGAGACCCAGTACTTC. The chain carries TRBV7-2 and TRBJ2-5; D is undetermined. The V and J ends lost 1 base and 5 bases respectively, with 11 bases between them. This CDR3 is 14 amino acids long. Germline assignment: CDR1 SGHTA and CDR2 FQGNSA.

Comment on this clonotype: A read error may explain this, as a much larger clone is one base away. The rearrangement joins TRBV5-4 to TRBJ2-3; D is ambiguous. Germline CDR1 SGHNT, CDR2 YYREEE (reference sequence). V was pared by 3 bases and J by 5 bases, with 7 bases between. This CDR3 is 12 amino acids long. For the CDR3, the DNA is TGTGCCAGCAGCTACCCGGGAGATACGCAGTATTTT. Its translation is CASSYPGDTQYF.

The table lists this clonotype with many counts. The J gene is TRBJ2-2, the V gene TRBV7-9; D is unclear. V shed 4 bases and J shed 7 bases, with 7 bases lying between them. This CDR3 has 12 amino acids. Per the germline V gene, CDR1 is SEHNR and CDR2 is FQNEAQ (reference sequence). CDR3 sequence (DNA): TGTGCCAGCAGCTGGGATGACGGGGAGCTGTTTTTT. This gives the protein CASSWDDGELFF.

This clonotype was counted ten times or more. This rearrangement joins TRBV7-2 to TRBJ2-3; 8 bases align to TRBD1. The CDR3 covers 13 residues. The germline V gene has CDR1 SGHTA and CDR2 FQGNSA. The CDR3 coding sequence is TGTTCGACCGGGACAGGAAGCACAGATACGCAGTATTTT. Its protein is CSTGTGSTDTQYF.

There are many counts of this clonotype. This chain links TRBV12-3 or TRBV12-4 with TRBJ2-1; TRBD2 matches at 8 bases. With 6 bases clipped from V and 7 bases from J, the junction kept 14 bases outside the gene matches. This CDR3 has 16 amino acids. The CDR3 here is CASSRGGRGLRNEQFF. The CDR3 nucleotides are TGTGCCAGCAGCCGGGGGGGACGGGGCCTACGTAATGAGCAGTTCTTC.

Concerning this clonotype itself: One base away lies a much larger clone, so this may be a sequencing read error. This rearrangement joins TRBV20-1 to TRBJ2-7, with 12 positions matching TRBD2. The CDR3 covers 15 residues. CDR1 and CDR2 (germline): DFQATT, SNEGSKA (reference sequence). The ends lost 5 bases at V and 6 bases at J; junction bases unmatched: 11. Here the CDR3 DNA reads TGCAGTGCTCCCCGGACTAGCGGGGTTCTCAGCGAGCAGTACTTC. Protein product: CSAPRTSGVLSEQYF.

This clonotype was observed at least ten times. The chain uses TRBV29-1 and TRBJ1-4; D is ambiguous. Trimming left V 4 bases short and J 4 bases short, with 10 bases between. CDR3 length: 13 residues. Germline V gives CDR1 SQVTM, CDR2 ANQGSEA. The CDR3 DNA follows: TGCAGCGTTGCCGGTCTTTATAATGAAAAACTGTTTTTT. This codes for CSVAGLYNEKLFF.

As for this clonotype: One junction end disagrees with the germline gene, perhaps due to a read error. This rearrangement joins TRBV3-1 to TRBJ2-6; 8 bases agree with TRBD2. The CDR3 length is 17 residues. Germline CDR1 and CDR2: LGHDT and YNNKEL (reference sequence). Written as DNA, the CDR3 is TGTGCCTGCAGCCAAGTGGAAGCGGGGGTTGGGGCCAACGTCCTGACTTTC. It translates to CACSQVEAGVGANVLTF.

This clonotype was seen ten or more times. The chain recombines TRBV20-1 with TRBJ2-1; 9 bases are shared with TRBD1. The CDR3 has 13 amino acids. The V segment lost 5 bases and the J segment 5 bases; nucleotides outside the gene matches: 4. Germline CDR1 and CDR2: DFQATT and SNEGSKA (reference sequence). The CDR3 nucleotides are TGCAGTGCTCGGACAGGGGAGCACAATGAGCAGTTCTTC. Amino acids: CSARTGEHNEQFF.

This clonotype was detected a few times. The rearrangement links TRBV20-1 to TRBJ2-7; maybe TRBD1 (6 bases). The CDR3 consists of 16 residues. Germline V CDR1 and CDR2: DFQATT, SNEGSKA (reference sequence). Trimming left V 6 bases short and J 0 bases short, with 21 bases between. CDR3 residues: CSAHHRDTLSSYEQYF. The DNA of the CDR3 is TGCAGTGCACATCACAGGGACACCTTAAGCTCCTACGAGCAGTACTTC.

In this sample, this clonotype turned up many times. The chain is built from TRBV25-1 and TRBJ2-5; 7 bases line up with TRBD1. The germline V gene encodes CDR1 MGHDK and CDR2 SYGVNS. V shed 10 bases and J 0 bases; nucleotides not matched to a gene: 5. The CDR3 extends over 13 amino acids. CDR3 nucleotide sequence: TGTGCCACGGGACAGACCTACCAAGAGACCCAGTACTTC. As protein: CATGQTYQETQYF.

On this clonotype: A much larger clone differs by one base, so this may be a read error. The chain employs TRBV20-1 and TRBJ2-4; D is uncertain. V lost 5 bases and J lost 0, with 8 bases in between. The V gene's germline CDR1 is DFQATT and CDR2 SNEGSKA (reference sequence). This CDR3 contains 13 residues. The CDR3 bases are TGCAGTGCTGGCAGTTTAGCCAAAAACATTCAGTACTTC. Encoded protein: CSAGSLAKNIQYF.

This clonotype has at least ten counts. The V gene is TRBV12-3 or TRBV12-4, the J gene TRBJ1-2, with unresolved D. The ends were cut back, 6 bases at V and 3 bases at J, with 11 bases in the middle. This CDR3 spans 13 amino acids. The chain's CDR3 is CASRHLQDYGYTF. In DNA, the CDR3 is TGTGCCAGCAGACACCTCCAGGACTATGGCTACACCTTC.

The J gene is TRBJ2-7, the V gene TRBV20-1; 7 bases are shared with TRBD1. J was trimmed by 7 bases and V by 4 bases; bases with no gene match: 10. Germline V lookup: CDR1 DFQATT, CDR2 SNEGSKA (reference sequence). This CDR3 is 13 amino acids long. In nucleotides, the CDR3 is TGCAGTGCTATACAGGGGCAACCGGGGGAGCAGTACTTC. This codes for CSAIQGQPGEQYF.

This clonotype showed up many times. The V gene is TRBV12-3 or TRBV12-4, the J gene TRBJ2-6; D gene uncertain. The V end was cut by 2 bases, the J end by 4 bases, with 12 bases between. There are 16 residues in the CDR3. CDR3 coding DNA: TGTGCCAGCAGTTTACTCTACCGGACGGGGGCCAACGTCCTGACTTTC. Protein sequence: CASSLLYRTGANVLTF.

This clonotype has at least ten counts. The V call is TRBV7-2, the J call TRBJ2-7; TRBD2 matches at 7 bases. The CDR3 is 15 amino acids. Germline V gives CDR1 SGHTA, CDR2 FQGNSA. Unmatched junction bases numbered 10, after V lost 5 bases and J lost 3 bases. The CDR3 sequence is CASSQLGGSSYEQYF. The CDR3 DNA follows: TGTGCCAGCAGCCAACTCGGCGGGAGTAGCTACGAGCAGTACTTC.

This clonotype was counted ten times or more. The V call is TRBV5-1, the J call TRBJ1-1; perhaps TRBD1 as D (5 bases). Trimming shortened V by 2 bases and J by 1 base, and 12 bases separated the two germline ends. The CDR3 spans 15 residues. Germline CDR1 and CDR2: SGHRS and YFSETQ. The CDR3 is CASSFSWGGNTEAFF. The CDR3 DNA reads TGCGCCAGCAGCTTCTCTTGGGGGGGGAACACTGAAGCTTTCTTT.

The rearrangement joins TRBV9 to TRBJ1-1; D is perhaps TRBD1 (5 bases). CDR1 is SGDLS, CDR2 YYNGEE, per germline. V was pared by 3 bases and J by 1 base, with 10 bases between. The CDR3 totals 14 residues. CDR3 in DNA: TGTGCCAGCAGCGGGCAGGGTCAGAACACTGAAGCTTTCTTT. Residues: CASSGQGQNTEAFF.